These T cell receptor beta chains were read from a single sample in a study of B cell selection in AIRE deficiency. Measured with immunoSEQ multiplex PCR; TCRdb has only the in-frame clones, and not every one. The sample records about 25,000 clones, around 95% being singletons. Material: CD4+CD127+ conventional T cells sorted from PBMCs. All receptors come from a human donor in good health. CDR3s include the opening cysteine and the closing phenylalanine or tryptophan. The D gene is left open where the match is weak. Size values are once, few and many counts, or a class for expanded clones, and some rows have none.

d_call: NA; clone_size: NA; v_call: TRBV7-2; j_call: TRBJ1-2; cdr3_nt: TGTGCCAGCAGCTTAACCTCGGGGTCTCACTATGGCTACACCTTC; cdr3_aa: CASSLTSGSHYGYTF
d_call: NA; clone_size: NA; v_call: TRBV29-1; j_call: TRBJ1-3; cdr3_nt: TGCAGCGTCGGGGGGGGGTTAACTGGAAACACCATATATTTT; cdr3_aa: CSVGGGLTGNTIYF
d_call: NA; clone_size: NA; v_call: TRBV6-1; j_call: TRBJ1-1; cdr3_nt: TGTGCCAGCAGCCCTACAGCTAACACTGAAGCTTTCTTT; cdr3_aa: CASSPTANTEAFF
d_call: TRBD1; clone_size: NA; v_call: TRBV6-1; j_call: TRBJ1-1; cdr3_nt: TGTGCCAGCAGCGGACAGGGATTCAACACTGAAGCTTTCTTT; cdr3_aa: CASSGQGFNTEAFF
d_call: NA; clone_size: NA; v_call: TRBV15; j_call: TRBJ1-2; cdr3_nt: TGTGCCACCAGCGTCGGGGACCCCCGGGGTGGCTACACCTTC; cdr3_aa: CATSVGDPRGGYTF
d_call: TRBD1; clone_size: NA; v_call: TRBV6-5; j_call: TRBJ1-2; cdr3_nt: TGTGCCAGCAGTGAACAGGGGGCGTATGGCTACACCTTC; cdr3_aa: CASSEQGAYGYTF
d_call: TRBD1; clone_size: NA; v_call: TRBV5-1; j_call: TRBJ2-7; cdr3_nt: TGCGCCAGCAGCTTGGCGGGACAGGGGTACGAGCAGTACTTC; cdr3_aa: CASSLAGQGYEQYF
d_call: TRBD1; clone_size: NA; v_call: TRBV11-2; j_call: TRBJ2-5; cdr3_nt: TGTGCCAGCACTTCCGGACAGGGGGTGAAGACCCAGTACTTC; cdr3_aa: CASTSGQGVKTQYF
d_call: NA; clone_size: NA; v_call: TRBV6-5; j_call: TRBJ2-1; cdr3_nt: TGTGCCAGCAGCCTTGACGACGGAAATGAGCAGTTCTTC; cdr3_aa: CASSLDDGNEQFF
d_call: TRBD1; clone_size: few; v_call: TRBV11-2; j_call: TRBJ2-7; cdr3_nt: TGTGCCAGCAGCTTGGACAGGTACGAGCAGTACTTC; cdr3_aa: CASSLDRYEQYF
d_call: NA; clone_size: NA; v_call: TRBV21-1; j_call: TRBJ2-2; cdr3_nt: TGTGCCAGCAGCGGGGGACTAGCGGGGAACACCGGGGAGCTGTTTTTT; cdr3_aa: CASSGGLAGNTGELFF
d_call: TRBD1; clone_size: NA; v_call: TRBV5-4; j_call: TRBJ1-2; cdr3_nt: TGTGCCAGCAGCCAAGACAGGGGAACGGTCGGCTACACCTTC; cdr3_aa: CASSQDRGTVGYTF
d_call: TRBD2; clone_size: once; v_call: TRBV5-1; j_call: TRBJ2-3; cdr3_nt: TGCGCCAGCAGCCCTAGGTTACGAACCGGGACTAGCGACAATACGCAGTATTTT; cdr3_aa: CASSPRLRTGTSDNTQYF
d_call: TRBD1; clone_size: NA; v_call: TRBV14; j_call: TRBJ2-5; cdr3_nt: TGTGCCAGCAGCTGGGACAGGGGGCGAAGAGAGACCCAGTACTTC; cdr3_aa: CASSWDRGRRETQYF
d_call: NA; clone_size: NA; v_call: TRBV2; j_call: TRBJ2-7; cdr3_nt: TGTGCCAGCAGTCCCTACATAAACTACGAGCAGTACTTC; cdr3_aa: CASSPYINYEQYF
d_call: NA; clone_size: NA; v_call: TRBV19; j_call: TRBJ2-2; cdr3_nt: TGTGCCAGTAGTATAAGGAGAACCGGGGAGCTGTTTTTT; cdr3_aa: CASSIRRTGELFF
d_call: NA; clone_size: NA; v_call: TRBV6-5; j_call: TRBJ1-2; cdr3_nt: TGTGCCAGCAGCCCCTTGGGAACCCGTGGCTACACCTTC; cdr3_aa: CASSPLGTRGYTF
d_call: NA; clone_size: once; v_call: TRBV6-6; j_call: TRBJ1-1; cdr3_nt: TGTGCCAGCAGTTACTCGACCCGAACTGAAGCTTTCTTT; cdr3_aa: CASSYSTRTEAFF
d_call: NA; clone_size: NA; v_call: TRBV6-5; j_call: TRBJ2-7; cdr3_nt: TGTGCCAGCAGTTATCGGGGTGCGGGCTACGAGCAGTACTTC; cdr3_aa: CASSYRGAGYEQYF
d_call: NA; clone_size: NA; v_call: TRBV30; j_call: TRBJ1-3; cdr3_nt: TGTGCCTGGAGTGTAACAGGGAGAGTTGGAAACACCATATATTTT; cdr3_aa: CAWSVTGRVGNTIYF
d_call: NA; clone_size: NA; v_call: TRBV6-1; j_call: TRBJ1-6; cdr3_nt: TGTGCCAGCAGTAAGGCTATCCCCTATAATTCACCCCTCCACTTT; cdr3_aa: CASSKAIPYNSPLHF
d_call: TRBD1; clone_size: NA; v_call: TRBV18; j_call: TRBJ2-2; cdr3_nt: TGTGCCAGCTCACGACAGGGCGGCGGGGAGCTGTTTTTT; cdr3_aa: CASSRQGGGELFF
d_call: TRBD2; clone_size: NA; v_call: TRBV7-9; j_call: TRBJ2-3; cdr3_nt: TGTGCCAGCAGCTCCCGCCCTAGCGGGAGCGCCATATCCACAGATACGCAGTATTTT; cdr3_aa: CASSSRPSGSAISTDTQYF
d_call: NA; clone_size: NA; v_call: TRBV11-2; j_call: TRBJ1-4; cdr3_nt: TGTGCCAGCAGCTTAGAATTGGCTCGGGTGACTAATGAAAAACTGTTTTTT; cdr3_aa: CASSLELARVTNEKLFF
d_call: NA; clone_size: NA; v_call: TRBV6-6; j_call: TRBJ2-7; cdr3_nt: TGTGCCAGCAGTTACTCGGGAACGGACGCCTACGAGCAGTACTTC; cdr3_aa: CASSYSGTDAYEQYF
d_call: NA; clone_size: once; v_call: TRBV2; j_call: TRBJ2-3; cdr3_nt: TGTGCCACCCAGCGGGTAAACACAGATACGCAGTATTTT; cdr3_aa: CATQRVNTDTQYF
d_call: NA; clone_size: NA; v_call: TRBV7-3; j_call: TRBJ2-5; cdr3_nt: TGTGCCAGCAGCCCCCTGGGGGGAGAGACCCAGTACTTC; cdr3_aa: CASSPLGGETQYF
d_call: NA; clone_size: NA; v_call: TRBV6-1; j_call: TRBJ2-7; cdr3_nt: TGTGCCAGCAGCCAGCGCAGCCAACGCGCGCAGTACTTC; cdr3_aa: CASSQRSQRAQYF
d_call: NA; clone_size: NA; v_call: TRBV14; j_call: TRBJ2-5; cdr3_nt: TGTGCCAGCAGCCAACGAATAGGGACCCAGTACTTC; cdr3_aa: CASSQRIGTQYF
d_call: NA; clone_size: NA; v_call: TRBV6-5; j_call: TRBJ2-3; cdr3_nt: TGTGTTATCCGAGCGCCCAGCACAGATACGCAGTATTTT; cdr3_aa: CVIRAPSTDTQYF
d_call: TRBD2; clone_size: NA; v_call: TRBV5-6; j_call: TRBJ2-5; cdr3_nt: TGTGCCAGCAGCTGGGGGGGTCGGGAGACCCAGTACTTC; cdr3_aa: CASSWGGRETQYF
d_call: NA; clone_size: NA; v_call: TRBV11-1; j_call: TRBJ2-1; cdr3_nt: TGTGCCAGCAGCTTAGGTAATGAGCAGTTCTTC; cdr3_aa: CASSLGNEQFF
d_call: NA; clone_size: once; v_call: TRBV7-9; j_call: TRBJ2-3; cdr3_nt: TGTGCCAGCAGCCCCCGGGGAAGAGATACGCAGTATTTT; cdr3_aa: CASSPRGRDTQYF
d_call: NA; clone_size: NA; v_call: TRBV2; j_call: TRBJ1-1; cdr3_nt: TGTGCCAACACGGGGACCCTTACGAACACTGAAGCTTTCTTT; cdr3_aa: CANTGTLTNTEAFF
d_call: TRBD1; clone_size: NA; v_call: TRBV5-1; j_call: TRBJ2-3; cdr3_nt: TGCGCCAGCAGCTCGGACAGGGAGACAGATACGCAGTATTTT; cdr3_aa: CASSSDRETDTQYF
d_call: TRBD1; clone_size: once; v_call: TRBV19; j_call: TRBJ2-7; cdr3_nt: TGTGCCAGTAGTATAGTACTTGGGACAGGCGGCACCTTC; cdr3_aa: CASSIVLGTGGTF
d_call: NA; clone_size: NA; v_call: TRBV7-3; j_call: TRBJ1-1; cdr3_nt: TGTGCCAGCAGCACCTACCAGAGCACTGAAGCTTTCTTT; cdr3_aa: CASSTYQSTEAFF
d_call: NA; clone_size: NA; v_call: TRBV19; j_call: TRBJ1-2; cdr3_nt: TGTGCCAGTAGTAGTGCAGGGAATGGCTACACCTTC; cdr3_aa: CASSSAGNGYTF
d_call: NA; clone_size: NA; v_call: TRBV5-1; j_call: TRBJ1-3; cdr3_nt: TGCGCCAGCAGCTTGGGGTACTCTGGAAACACCATATATTTT; cdr3_aa: CASSLGYSGNTIYF
d_call: NA; clone_size: NA; v_call: TRBV5-4; j_call: TRBJ2-3; cdr3_nt: TGTGCCAGCAGCTTGTCCACAGATACGCAGTATTTT; cdr3_aa: CASSLSTDTQYF
d_call: NA; clone_size: NA; v_call: TRBV19; j_call: TRBJ1-2; cdr3_nt: TGTGCCAGTAGTAACTCACAGGTGACCTATGGCTACACCTTC; cdr3_aa: CASSNSQVTYGYTF
d_call: NA; clone_size: NA; v_call: TRBV2; j_call: TRBJ2-2; cdr3_nt: TGTGCCAGCTCCTCGGAGCGGAACACCGGGGAGCTGTTTTTT; cdr3_aa: CASSSERNTGELFF
d_call: NA; clone_size: NA; v_call: TRBV5-4; j_call: TRBJ1-5; cdr3_nt: TGTGCCAGCAGCTTGGGAAGGACTGAGAATCAGCCCCAGCATTTT; cdr3_aa: CASSLGRTENQPQHF
d_call: NA; clone_size: once; v_call: TRBV18; j_call: TRBJ1-1; cdr3_nt: TGTGCCAGCTCTCGGGGGCTGAACACTGAAGCTTTCTTT; cdr3_aa: CASSRGLNTEAFF
d_call: NA; clone_size: once; v_call: TRBV11-2; j_call: TRBJ2-3; cdr3_nt: TGTGCCAGCGACCCGGGTAGAACTAGCACAGATACGCAGTATTTT; cdr3_aa: CASDPGRTSTDTQYF
d_call: NA; clone_size: NA; v_call: TRBV4-1; j_call: TRBJ2-5; cdr3_nt: TGCGCCAGCAGCCAACAAGAATGGGGTTTCCAAGAGACCCAGTACTTC; cdr3_aa: CASSQQEWGFQETQYF
d_call: NA; clone_size: once; v_call: TRBV5-1; j_call: TRBJ2-1; cdr3_nt: TGCGCCAGCTCATATAGTGAGGAGCAGTTCTTC; cdr3_aa: CASSYSEEQFF
d_call: NA; clone_size: NA; v_call: TRBV19; j_call: TRBJ2-2; cdr3_nt: TGTGCCAGTACCACGTGGCAGAACACCGGGGAGCTGTTTTTT; cdr3_aa: CASTTWQNTGELFF
d_call: NA; clone_size: NA; v_call: TRBV4-2; j_call: TRBJ1-6; cdr3_nt: TGTGCCAGCAGCCAAGATTGGGGGAAAGCTTCACCCCTCCACTTT; cdr3_aa: CASSQDWGKASPLHF
d_call: NA; clone_size: once; v_call: TRBV27; j_call: TRBJ1-3; cdr3_nt: TGTGCCAGCAGTTTATCTGGCATCGTCAGCTCTGGAAACACCATATATTTT; cdr3_aa: CASSLSGIVSSGNTIYF
d_call: NA; clone_size: NA; v_call: TRBV11-2; j_call: TRBJ2-1; cdr3_nt: TGTGCCAGCAGCTCTTACCGACAGGGGAGGGAAGACAATGAGCAGTTCTTC; cdr3_aa: CASSSYRQGREDNEQFF
d_call: TRBD1; clone_size: NA; v_call: TRBV14; j_call: TRBJ2-1; cdr3_nt: TGTGCCAGCAGCTACGGGACAGCACGGGGCAATGAGCAGTTCTTC; cdr3_aa: CASSYGTARGNEQFF
d_call: TRBD1; clone_size: NA; v_call: TRBV9; j_call: TRBJ1-2; cdr3_nt: TGTGCCAGCAGCCCAACGTCCGGACAGGGGGATGGCTACACCTTC; cdr3_aa: CASSPTSGQGDGYTF
d_call: NA; clone_size: few; v_call: TRBV5-6; j_call: TRBJ1-3; cdr3_nt: TGTGCCAGCAGCCCCAGGGGTTCATCCGGCTCTGGAAACACCATATATTTT; cdr3_aa: CASSPRGSSGSGNTIYF
d_call: NA; clone_size: once; v_call: TRBV19; j_call: TRBJ1-5; cdr3_nt: TGTGCCAGTAGTGTCATAGGACGGGGTCGGGAGCCCCAGCATTTT; cdr3_aa: CASSVIGRGREPQHF
d_call: NA; clone_size: NA; v_call: TRBV18; j_call: TRBJ2-5; cdr3_nt: TGTGCCAGCTCACCATCTCTAAAAGAGACCCAGTACTTC; cdr3_aa: CASSPSLKETQYF
d_call: TRBD1; clone_size: NA; v_call: TRBV14; j_call: TRBJ1-2; cdr3_nt: TGTGCCAGCAGCCAAGATTGGGGACAGGGGTATGGCTACACCTTC; cdr3_aa: CASSQDWGQGYGYTF
d_call: NA; clone_size: NA; v_call: TRBV6-5; j_call: TRBJ2-7; cdr3_nt: TGTGCCAGCACCCTAATAAGGAGGACCTACGAGCAGTACTTC; cdr3_aa: CASTLIRRTYEQYF